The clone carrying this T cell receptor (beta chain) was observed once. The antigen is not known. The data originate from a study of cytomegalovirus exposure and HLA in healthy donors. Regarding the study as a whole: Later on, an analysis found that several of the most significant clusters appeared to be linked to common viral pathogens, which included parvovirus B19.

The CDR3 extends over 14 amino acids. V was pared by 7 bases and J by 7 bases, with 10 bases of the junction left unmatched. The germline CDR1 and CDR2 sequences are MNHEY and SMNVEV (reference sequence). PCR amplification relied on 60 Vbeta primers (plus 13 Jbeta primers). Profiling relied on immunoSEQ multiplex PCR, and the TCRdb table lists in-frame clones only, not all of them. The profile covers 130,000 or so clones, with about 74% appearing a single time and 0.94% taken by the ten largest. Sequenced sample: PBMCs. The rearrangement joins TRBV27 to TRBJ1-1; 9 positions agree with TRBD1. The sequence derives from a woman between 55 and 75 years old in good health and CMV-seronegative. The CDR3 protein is CASNIQGAISEAFF. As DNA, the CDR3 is TGTGCCAGCAATATACAGGGGGCGATTAGTGAAGCTTTCTTT.